This TCR beta chain stems from a study of OX40 agonist ivuxolimab in advanced cancers. Study context: Patients received the agonistic anti-OX40 (CD134) antibody ivuxolimab. Participants, approximately 81% male, averaged about 56 years of age, ranging from about 23 to 90.

The study, taken as a whole, reports: Several nonresponders also turned out to have low normalized T-cell clonal expansion. The study found that CD8+ T cells averaged more expanded clones than CD4+.

Details on this clone: Its antigen is not identified.

The CDR3 has 14 residues. Germline trimming cut 7 bases from V and 6 bases from J; bases unmatched to any gene: 6. Germline values: CDR1 SQVTM, CDR2 ANQGSEA. The protocol was immunoSEQ multiplex PCR, while the TCRdb copy is restricted to in-frame clones and leaves out a portion. The sample includes about 83,000 clones, around 84% seen only once; the top ten take 1.5% to 2%. This specimen consisted of CD4+ or CD8+ T cells sorted from blood, obtained in a trial of the OX40 agonist ivuxolimab. This receptor was taken from an adult with an advanced solid tumor such as melanoma, head and neck, liver or kidney cancer. The gene calls are TRBV29-1 and TRBJ2-1; 13 positions agree with TRBD2. The CDR3 DNA follows: TGCAGCGGCATACTAGCGGGGGGGCTCAATGAGCAGTTCTTC. Protein: CSGILAGGLNEQFF.